The sequence of this TCR beta chain was determined in a study of T-cell memory formation after mild COVID-19. For the study at large: Across donors, TCR clusters were largely donor specific.

The CDR3 loop spans 13 amino acids. Trimming pared 6 bases from V and 5 bases from J, leaving 14 bases between. This clonotype was counted ten times or more. Its antigen is not identified. A 5'RACE reaction primed in the constant segment made cDNA libraries of TCR alpha and TCR beta, and these carried sample barcodes and UMIs. TCRdb processed the 5' RACE reads anew with MiXCR; each CDR3 protein has one entry. The top ten hold about 8.6% of the sample, which has 560,000 or so distinct CDR3 sequences, roughly a sixth seen once. General study findings and limits: Pre-infection memory carried some responding clones, suggesting that cross-reactive memory joined.

This clonotype was obtained from an adult woman who had mild COVID-19 (a few samples of this study predate the infection). Cell type and time point are not known. Source material: PBMCs or a T cell subset sorted from them (not recorded which). The V and J genes are TRBV12-3 or TRBV12-4 and TRBJ2-7; D possibly matches TRBD1 or TRBD2 (5 bases each). This CDR3 reads CASSLAGTHEQYF. CDR3 in DNA: TGTGCCAGCAGCCTTGCCGGGACCCACGAGCAGTACTTC.